These 21 T cell receptor beta chains came from one sample sequenced in a study of blood T cell repertoires in COVID-19. The repertoire was sequenced with immunoSEQ multiplex PCR; TCRdb's copy has only in-frame clones and lacks some. The sample includes more than 150,000 clones, 90% of them seen just once. The sample comprised peripheral blood. Receptors were obtained from a man aged 45-60 years with acute or convalescent COVID-19.

The chain uses TRBV6-5 and TRBJ2-5, with D unresolved. CDR3 length: 14 residues. CDR1 is MNHEY, CDR2 SVGAGI, per germline. Trimming removed 0 bases from V and 3 bases from J, with 8 bases in between. The CDR3 sequence is CASSYSGSKETQYF. The CDR3 DNA reads TGTGCCAGCAGTTACTCTGGCAGTAAAGAGACCCAGTACTTC.

This chain links TRBV10-3 with TRBJ1-2, with D possibly TRBD1 on 6 matching bases. Deletions cut 0 bases from V and 2 bases from J, with 13 bases between. Germline assignment: CDR1 ENHRY and CDR2 SYGVKD. The CDR3 runs 16 residues. CDR3 in DNA: TGTGCCATCAGTGAGTCTTGGTTACAGGGAAACTATGGCTACACCTTC. Translation gives CAISESWLQGNYGYTF.

The chain carries TRBV5-1 and TRBJ2-5, with TRBD1 matching 9 bases. Per the germline V gene, CDR1 is SGHRS and CDR2 is YFSETQ. The V gene end was trimmed by 2 bases and the J gene end by 5 bases; junction bases not matched to a gene: 4. The CDR3 totals 14 residues. DNA for the CDR3: TGCGCCAGCAGCTTACAGGGGGCGCGTGAGACCCAGTACTTC. Translation gives CASSLQGARETQYF.

The rearrangement uses TRBV6-5 and TRBJ2-3; D perhaps matches TRBD2 (5 bases). V gave up 2 bases and J gave up 2 bases, with 8 bases separating them. The germline V gene encodes CDR1 MNHEY and CDR2 SVGAGI. The CDR3 consists of 14 residues. As DNA, the CDR3 is TGTGCCAGCAGTTACCGCGGGTCCACAGATACGCAGTATTTT. It translates to CASSYRGSTDTQYF.

The rearrangement links TRBV5-1 to TRBJ1-6; D perhaps matches TRBD1 (5 bases). Deletions cut 0 bases from V and 4 bases from J, with 23 bases between. The CDR3 consists of 20 residues. Germline assignment: CDR1 SGHRS and CDR2 YFSETQ. CDR3 amino acids: CASSLAPWGLNKSYNSPLHF. For the CDR3, the DNA is TGCGCCAGCAGCTTGGCGCCCTGGGGACTCAACAAATCGTATAATTCACCCCTCCACTTT.

This chain uses TRBV7-3 with TRBJ2-4; D perhaps matches TRBD1 (6 bases). There are 14 residues in the CDR3. V was cut by 5 bases and J by 7 bases, with 15 bases left in between. Germline loops: CDR1 SGHTA, CDR2 FQGTGA. CDR3 nucleotide sequence: TGTGCCAGCAGCGAGGGAACAGGGAAGAACATTCAGTACTTC. It codes for CASSEGTGKNIQYF.

J is TRBJ1-3 and V is TRBV5-1, with 12 nucleotides matching TRBD1. After removal of 3 bases from V and 0 bases from J, the junction contained 13 bases not matched to a gene. This CDR3 is built from 20 residues. Germline values: CDR1 SGHRS, CDR2 YFSETQ. CDR3: CASSYSPHGTGGFSGNTIYF. DNA for the CDR3: TGCGCCAGCAGCTACAGCCCCCACGGGACAGGGGGCTTCTCTGGAAACACCATATATTTT. Full variable domain (missing parts from reference TRBV5-1 and TRBJ1-3): KAGVTQTPRYLIKTRGQQVTLSCSPISGHRSVSWYQQTPGQGLQFLFEYFSETQRNKGNFPGRFSGRQFSNSRSEMNVSTLELGDSALYLCASSYSPHGTGGFSGNTIYFGEGSWLTVV.

The V gene is TRBV11-2, the J gene TRBJ1-6; D remains unclear. Trimming stripped 5 bases from V and 8 bases from J, with 13 bases between. The CDR3 is made up of 14 amino acids. CDR1 SGHAT and CDR2 FQNNGV come from the germline V gene. CDR3 nucleotide sequence: TGTGCCAGCAGCAGTAAGGGAGTCGATTCACCCCTCCACTTT. Its protein product is CASSSKGVDSPLHF.

The rearrangement uses TRBV10-3 and TRBJ1-5; TRBD1 matches 7 bases. Germline trimming cut 3 bases from V and 2 bases from J; bases unmatched to any gene: 10. Germline V gives CDR1 ENHRY, CDR2 SYGVKD. The CDR3 consists of 17 residues. CDR3 sequence reads: CAISEQGPNVGNQPQHF. In DNA, the CDR3 is TGTGCCATCAGTGAACAGGGGCCCAATGTGGGCAATCAGCCCCAGCATTTT.

CDR3 DNA sequence: TGTGCCAGCAGCGTAGTAGGGACTAGCGGGGGGGCCAAGGTTCATGAGCAGTTCTTC. Its translation: CASSVVGTSGGAKVHEQFF. The V call is TRBV9, the J call TRBJ2-1, with 16 bases aligning to TRBD2. Germline V gene lookup returns CDR1 SGDLS and CDR2 YYNGEE. V trimming: 0 bases; J trimming: 8 bases; junction bases outside the gene matches: 11. The CDR3 totals 19 residues. The entire variable domain, with the rest obtained from reference TRBV9 and TRBJ2-1, is as follows: DSGVTQTPKHLITATGQRVTLRCSPRSGDLSVYWYQQSLDQGLQFLIQYYNGEERAKGNILERFSAQQFPDLHSELNLSSLELGDSALYFCASSVVGTSGGAKVHEQFFGPGTRLTVL.

The count of this clone is one. The gene calls are TRBV5-5 and TRBJ1-5; D may be TRBD1 (6 bases). The CDR3 is 17 residues long. Trimming removed 4 bases from V and 3 bases from J, with 20 bases in between. Germline CDR1 SGHKS, CDR2 YYEKEE (reference sequence). The CDR3 spells CASSPTDSSRDNQPQHF. The CDR3, as DNA: TGTGCCAGCAGCCCGACGGACAGCTCTAGGGACAATCAGCCCCAGCATTTT.

V gene TRBV11-2 combines with J gene TRBJ1-2; possible D gene TRBD1, 6 bases. This CDR3 has 14 amino acids. The V gene's germline CDR1 is SGHAT and CDR2 FQNNGV. The V end was cut by 1 base, the J end by 7 bases, with 13 bases between. CDR3 nucleotides: TGTGCCAGCAGCTTAGTTCCAGGGGATGGTGGCTACACCTTC. Protein product: CASSLVPGDGGYTF. Based on the CDR3 plus reference TRBV11-2 and TRBJ1-2, the full variable domain is EAGVAQSPRYKIIEKRQSVAFWCNPISGHATLYWYQQILGQGPKLLIQFQNNGVVDDSQLPKDRFSAERLKGVDSTLKIQPAKLEDSAVYLCASSLVPGDGGYTFGSGTRLTVV.

This rearrangement joins TRBV11-2 to TRBJ1-5, with TRBD1 as a possible D gene (5 bases). Between the trimmed V and J ends, which lost 2 bases and 5 bases, there was a span of 10 bases. Per the germline V gene, CDR1 is SGHAT and CDR2 is FQNNGV. This CDR3 has 14 amino acids. The CDR3 loop reads CASSLTVGDQPQHF. In DNA, the CDR3 is TGTGCCAGCAGCTTAACAGTAGGGGATCAGCCCCAGCATTTT.

The rearrangement joins TRBV4-2 to TRBJ2-2; 14 bases line up with TRBD2. The V and J ends lost 4 bases and 3 bases, in that order; junction bases with no gene match: 7. This CDR3 region has 18 residues. Germline CDR1 LGHNA, CDR2 YNFKEQ. CDR3 coding DNA: TGTGCCAGCAGCCGAGGGACTAGCGGGAGTTGGGACACCGGGGAGCTGTTTTTT. Translated: CASSRGTSGSWDTGELFF.

The V gene is TRBV7-8, the J gene TRBJ1-4; no clear D. Trimming shortened V by 2 bases and J by 0 bases, and 10 bases separated the two germline ends. CDR3 length: 16 residues. The germline V gene encodes CDR1 SGHVS and CDR2 FQNEAQ. CDR3 DNA sequence: TGTGCCAGCAGCTTAAGGCAGACTGCAACTAATGAAAAACTGTTTTTT. Amino acid sequence: CASSLRQTATNEKLFF.

The rearrangement joins TRBV19 to TRBJ1-4; maybe TRBD1 (5 bases). The V gene lost 4 bases and the J gene lost 8 bases, with 14 bases spanning the gap. The length of the CDR3 is 14 residues. From germline, CDR1 is LNHDA and CDR2 SQIVND (reference sequence). CDR3 nucleotides: TGTGCCAGTAGTACTCAGGGCTCTGGCGAAAAACTGTTTTTT. Translated: CASSTQGSGEKLFF.

The chain employs TRBV29-1 and TRBJ1-1; 8 nucleotides match TRBD1. With V trimmed by 7 bases and J by 6 bases, 10 bases remained unmatched. The CDR3 runs 13 residues. Germline V gene data show CDR1 as SQVTM and CDR2 as ANQGSEA. The CDR3 region has the DNA TGCAGCGGTGAGGACAGGGAGGGATCTGAAGCTTTCTTT. This codes for CSGEDREGSEAFF.

This clone occurred once. The chain combines TRBV5-8 with TRBJ1-5, with TRBD1 matching 7 bases. This CDR3 has 17 residues. Germline lookup yields CDR1 SGHTS and CDR2 YDEGEE. V shed 0 bases and J 0 bases; nucleotides not matched to a gene: 6. CDR3 nucleotide sequence: TGTGCCAGCAGCTTGGCGGGGACAGCTTATAGCAATCAGCCCCAGCATTTT. Translation: CASSLAGTAYSNQPQHF.

This rearrangement joins TRBV10-3 to TRBJ2-1, with D unclear. Germline lookup yields CDR1 ENHRY and CDR2 SYGVKD. This CDR3 spans 13 amino acids. V lost 4 bases and J lost 0, with 4 bases in between. The CDR3: CAISVSSYNEQFF. For the CDR3, the DNA is TGTGCCATCAGTGTTAGCTCCTACAATGAGCAGTTCTTC.

The gene calls are TRBV12-3 or TRBV12-4 and TRBJ2-2; D unclear. The CDR3 has 13 residues. Trimming took 1 base from V and 6 from J, leaving 6 bases between them. This CDR3 reads CASSLVFAGELFF. The CDR3 nucleotides are TGTGCCAGCAGTTTAGTTTTCGCCGGGGAGCTGTTTTTT.

This chain joins TRBV2 and TRBJ2-1; 10 nucleotides align to TRBD2. The CDR3 extends over 14 amino acids. Trimming cost V 7 bases and J 7 bases; bases outside gene matches: 7. From germline, CDR1 is SNHLY and CDR2 FYNNEI. The CDR3 spells CASKQSGRVNEQFF. The CDR3 region has the DNA TGTGCCAGCAAGCAGAGCGGGAGGGTGAATGAGCAGTTCTTC.